Below are 18 T cell receptor beta chains sequenced from a single sample in a study of cytomegalovirus exposure and HLA in healthy donors. Measured with immunoSEQ multiplex PCR; TCRdb has only the in-frame clones, and not every one. The sample shows about 330,000 clones, roughly 89% of them seen only once. Sequencing used PBMCs. The origin of the receptors is a woman in her late teens or twenties in good health and CMV-seronegative.

The sample holds a few counts of this clone. The chain has TRBV20-1 and TRBJ2-1; D remains unclear. The CDR3 has 10 residues. The ends were cut back, 4 bases at V and 7 bases at J, with 5 bases in the middle. Germline V lookup: CDR1 DFQATT, CDR2 SNEGSKA (reference sequence). CDR3 sequence reads: CSATLNEQFF. The CDR3 coding sequence is TGCAGTGCTACTCTGAATGAGCAGTTCTTC.

The rearrangement joins TRBV2 to TRBJ2-1, with a weak D call TRBD1 (5 bases). V lost 6 bases and J lost 2, with 14 bases in between. The length of the CDR3 is 15 residues. The germline V gene encodes CDR1 SNHLY and CDR2 FYNNEI. The CDR3 reads CASRPAGRTYNEQFF. The DNA for the CDR3 is TGTGCCAGCAGACCCGCAGGGCGGACCTACAATGAGCAGTTCTTC.

This chain uses TRBV29-1 with TRBJ2-3; 10 bases fit TRBD2. J was trimmed by 6 bases and V by 7 bases; bases with no gene match: 10. Germline CDR1 reads SQVTM; CDR2 reads ANQGSEA. The CDR3 covers 14 residues. CDR3 in amino acids: CSAQPGTSVDTQYF. The CDR3 DNA follows: TGCAGCGCACAGCCCGGGACTAGCGTTGATACGCAGTATTTT.

The chain is built from TRBV7-9 and TRBJ1-5, with TRBD1 as a possible D gene (5 bases). This CDR3 has 14 amino acids. The germline V gene encodes CDR1 SEHNR and CDR2 FQNEAQ (reference sequence). Trimming shortened V by 5 bases and J by 9 bases, and 17 bases separated the two germline ends. The CDR3 sequence: CASSPEGSRAPQHF. The CDR3 region has the DNA TGTGCCAGCAGCCCGGAGGGGTCTAGGGCGCCCCAGCATTTT. Together with reference TRBV7-9 and TRBJ1-5, the CDR3 gives the full variable domain: DTGVSQNPRHKITKRGQNVTFRCDPISEHNRLYWYRQTLGQGPEFLTYFQNEAQLEKSRLLSDRFSAERPKGSFSTLEIQRTEQGDSAMYLCASSPEGSRAPQHFGDGTRLSIL.

The V gene is TRBV28, the J gene TRBJ1-4; D call uncertain. Germline V gene sequence: CDR1 MDHEN, CDR2 SYDVKM. The CDR3 has 15 amino acids. V lost 6 bases to trimming and J lost 5 bases, with 16 bases between them. The CDR3 region has the DNA TGTGCCAGCAGCGGCCCGGGATCCAAAAATGAAAAACTGTTTTTT. Translated, it gives CASSGPGSKNEKLFF.

The table lists this clone with a few counts. This rearrangement joins TRBV4-3 to TRBJ1-2, with unresolved D. The germline V and J ends were trimmed by 0 bases and 3 bases, with 11 bases remaining between them. Germline V gives CDR1 LGHNA, CDR2 YSLEER. The CDR3 is 15 residues long. The CDR3 reads CASSQDIAAHYGYTF. DNA for the CDR3: TGCGCCAGCAGCCAAGATATAGCGGCCCACTATGGCTACACCTTC.

In its sample, this clone was seen a few times. The CDR3 nucleotides are TGTGCCAGCAGCCCCATTACAGGGGTTAACGGGGAGCTGTTTTTT. Amino acid sequence: CASSPITGVNGELFF. The chain carries TRBV7-3 and TRBJ2-2, with 7 bases fitting TRBD1. J was trimmed by 7 bases and V by 5 bases; bases with no gene match: 10. Germline loops: CDR1 SGHTA, CDR2 FQGTGA. There are 15 residues in the CDR3.

The rearrangement uses TRBV27 and TRBJ1-3, with TRBD1 as a possible D gene (5 bases). The germline V gene encodes CDR1 MNHEY and CDR2 SMNVEV (reference sequence). The CDR3 runs 14 residues. Between the trimmed V and J ends, which lost 8 bases and 0 bases, there was a span of 11 bases. CDR3 sequence reads: CASRDSSSGNTIYF. Here the CDR3 DNA reads TGTGCCAGCCGAGACAGTTCCTCTGGAAACACCATATATTTT.

The sample holds one count of this clone. The CDR3 bases are TGTGCCAGCAGTCCTCAACGACAGGGGCCGGGAGGCTACACCTTC. Translating it yields CASSPQRQGPGGYTF. The chain recombines TRBV6-1 with TRBJ1-2; TRBD1 aligns across 8 bases. Trimming removed 5 bases from V and 8 bases from J; junction bases left unmatched: 13. CDR3 length equals 15 residues. Germline CDR1 reads MNHNS; CDR2 reads SASEGT.

CDR3 residues: CASSHGQGGEKLFF. The CDR3 DNA is TGTGCCAGCAGCCACGGACAGGGGGGAGAAAAACTGTTTTTT. This chain connects TRBV7-6 to TRBJ1-4; 10 bases are shared with TRBD1. The junction had 5 bases not matched to a gene; V was cut back by 5 bases and J by 8 bases. From germline, CDR1 is SGHVS and CDR2 FNYEAQ. The CDR3 is 14 residues long.

This clone occurred a few times. The gene calls are TRBV6-6 and TRBJ1-2; no clear D gene. The CDR3 sequence is 13 residues long. CDR1 is MNHNY and CDR2 is SVGAGI in the germline V gene (reference sequence). CDR3 residues: CAVSRSGADGYTF. The CDR3 DNA sequence: TGTGCTGTCAGTAGGAGTGGTGCGGATGGCTACACCTTC.

CDR3 sequence (DNA): TGCGCCAGCAGCTTGACTGCTGGGACATCTTCCTACGAGCAGTACTTC. Residues: CASSLTAGTSSYEQYF. The chain joins TRBV5-1 to TRBJ2-7; a weak D match, TRBD1 (6 bases). Trimming took off 1 base at V and 1 base at J, with 15 bases between the two ends. Germline CDR1 SGHRS, CDR2 YFSETQ. The CDR3 runs to 16 residues.

In this sample, this clone turned up a few times. The J gene is TRBJ2-7, the V gene TRBV2, with D uncertain. The V and J ends lost 5 bases and 3 bases respectively, with 5 bases between them. Germline V CDR1 and CDR2: SNHLY, FYNNEI. This CDR3 region has 11 residues. CDR3 loop: CASSPIYEQYF. The DNA for the CDR3 is TGTGCCAGCAGTCCTATCTACGAGCAGTACTTC.

This chain uses TRBV21-1 with TRBJ2-7; TRBD1, the table's D call, was not compared with the DNA. TRBV21-1 is a documented pseudogene. The CDR3 is 17 amino acids. The CDR3, as DNA: TGTGCCAGCAGCAAAGACGACGCGGCAGGGCAGTCCTACGAGCAGTACTTC. Amino acids: CASSKDDAAGQSYEQYF.

This clone came up a few times. This chain connects TRBV19 to TRBJ2-7; TRBD2 matches 14 bases. The V gene end was trimmed by 5 bases and the J gene end by 7 bases; junction bases not matched to a gene: 4. Germline V gives CDR1 LNHDA, CDR2 SQIVND (reference sequence). The CDR3 extends over 14 amino acids. As DNA, the CDR3 is TGTGCCAGTAGTGGGACTAGCGGGAGAAGGGAGCAGTACTTC. As protein: CASSGTSGRREQYF.

This chain links TRBV28 with TRBJ2-5, with D unresolved. The germline gives CDR1 MDHEN, CDR2 SYDVKM. This CDR3 has 12 amino acids. Trimming cost V 7 bases and J 5 bases, with 11 bases left between them. The CDR3 DNA reads TGTGCCAGCACCTCCTTCGGGGAGACCCAGTACTTC. Its protein is CASTSFGETQYF.

This sequence joins TRBV6-5 and TRBJ2-5, with TRBD2 identical over 8 bases. With 6 bases clipped from V and 5 bases from J, the junction kept 8 bases outside the gene matches. This CDR3 has 14 residues. Per germline, CDR1 MNHEY and CDR2 SVGAGI. The CDR3 reads CASSLPGGQETQYF. The CDR3 DNA follows: TGTGCCAGCAGCCTCCCGGGGGGGCAGGAGACCCAGTACTTC.

The sample holds a few counts of this clone. CDR3 protein: CASSEEGIQPQHF. CDR3 DNA: TGTGCCAGCAGTGAGGAGGGAATTCAGCCCCAGCATTTT. The chain is built from TRBV2 and TRBJ1-5, with D unclear. CDR1 and CDR2 from the germline V gene are SNHLY and FYNNEI. This CDR3 region has 13 residues. The V end lost 3 bases, the J end lost 6 bases, and 9 bases lay between the germline ends.